The rows below give T cell receptor beta chains drawn from one sample of a study of Ad26.COV2.S vaccination and SARS-CoV-2 variants. Method: immunoSEQ multiplex PCR; TCRdb's copy keeps in-frame clones and lacks some. The sample lists 290,000 or so clones, around 87% occurring once. This specimen was peripheral blood, taken in a trial of Ad26.COV2.S vaccine versus placebo. All receptors derive from a person between 18 and 60 years old who received the Ad26.COV2.S COVID-19 vaccine or a placebo. Both conserved end residues are part of each CDR3. The order of the fields is clone size, V gene, D gene, J gene, CDR3 DNA, CDR3 protein. A D gene is named only where the DNA matches it firmly. The size field is filled for only some rows; it gives once, few, many or a size class.

-,TRBV5-1,TRBD1,TRBJ1-2,TGCGCCAGCAGCTTAGGGACAGACTGGAGCTACACCTTC,CASSLGTDWSYTF
-,TRBV27,TRBD1,TRBJ1-5,TGTGCCAGCAGTGCACAGGGGGTGAATCAGCCCCAGCATTTT,CASSAQGVNQPQHF
-,TRBV10-3,-,TRBJ1-2,TGTGCCATCAGCGGGACGGAGAACTATGGCTACACCTTC,CAISGTENYGYTF
-,TRBV3-1/TRBV3-2,-,TRBJ1-5,TGTGCCAGCAGCCAAGTACAGGGCAATCAGCCCCAGCATTTT,CASSQVQGNQPQHF
-,TRBV20-1,TRBD2,TRBJ2-1,TGCAGTGCTAGTCCCTCTCGGGGGAGGGCCTCGAGCTCCTACAATGAGCAGTTCTTC,CSASPSRGRASSSYNEQFF
many,TRBV27,-,TRBJ2-1,TGTGCCAGCAGTTTAAGGGCGGCCTCCTACAATGAGCAGTTCTTC,CASSLRAASYNEQFF
many,TRBV28,-,TRBJ1-5,TGTGCCAGCAGTCCTGAATCCAGGGATCAGCCCCAGCATTTT,CASSPESRDQPQHF
-,TRBV5-1,-,TRBJ2-2,TGCGCCAGCAGCTTGGCCGCTTTGGACACCGGGGAGCTGTTTTTT,CASSLAALDTGELFF
-,TRBV7-7,-,TRBJ2-1,TGTGCCAGCAGCTTAGAGATTAGCGGTGCCCGGAATGAGCAGTTCTTC,CASSLEISGARNEQFF
-,TRBV3-1/TRBV3-2,-,TRBJ1-5,TGTGCCAGCAGCCAAGGCTGGGATGGTCAGCCCCAGCATTTT,CASSQGWDGQPQHF
-,TRBV18,-,TRBJ1-2,TGTGCCAGCTCATCCGGGGCCAGGATTAACTATGGCTACACCTTC,CASSSGARINYGYTF
-,TRBV19,-,TRBJ2-5,TGTGCCAGTAGTATAAGGTCAGGGTCCCAGTACTTC,CASSIRSGSQYF
-,TRBV9,TRBD2,TRBJ2-1,TGTGCCAGCAGCGCTCTAGCGGGAGGGTGGAATGAGCAGTTCTTC,CASSALAGGWNEQFF
-,TRBV7-9,-,TRBJ1-2,TGTGCCAGCAGCTTAGGAGTCAGAAGCTGGGATTTC,CASSLGVRSWDF
-,TRBV4-1,-,TRBJ1-1,TGCGCCAGCAGCCAAGATCACGACACTGAAGCTTTCTTT,CASSQDHDTEAFF
-,TRBV5-6,TRBD1,TRBJ1-6,TGTGCCAGCAGCCAGCGACAGGGGGTTACCTATAATTCACCCCTCCACTTT,CASSQRQGVTYNSPLHF
-,TRBV7-8,-,TRBJ2-7,TGTGCCAGCAGCCCGGACAACTACGAGCAGTACTTC,CASSPDNYEQYF
-,TRBV19,-,TRBJ1-1,TGTGCCAGTAGTGCACGCGGGGGAGCCGTGAACACTGAAGCTTTCTTT,CASSARGGAVNTEAFF
once,TRBV2,TRBD1,TRBJ2-1,TGTGCCAGCAGGATCCTAGAGGGGGCCGGGAATGAGCAGTTCTTC,CASRILEGAGNEQFF
-,TRBV27,TRBD1,TRBJ2-1,TGTGCCAGCAGCCTGGGGGGACAGGCCTGGTATGAGCAGTTCTTC,CASSLGGQAWYEQFF
-,TRBV27,TRBD1,TRBJ2-7,TGTGCCAGCAGTTTGGTAGGACAGGGGGCGGGTGAGCAGTACTTC,CASSLVGQGAGEQYF
-,TRBV28,-,TRBJ2-2,TGTGCCAGCCTACACGCGAACACCGGGGAGCTGTTTTTT,CASLHANTGELFF
-,TRBV3-1/TRBV3-2,TRBD2,TRBJ2-7,TGTGCCAGCAGCCAAGAGGGACTAGACTACGAGCAGTACTTC,CASSQEGLDYEQYF
-,TRBV11-3,-,TRBJ2-1,TGTGCCAGCAGCTTAGATCAGGGCGGATCCGCCGCCTACAATGAGCAGTTCTTC,CASSLDQGGSAAYNEQFF
few,TRBV7-9,-,TRBJ2-7,TGTGCCAGCAGCTTTGAATCTAGCGATGGATCCTACGAGCAGTACTTC,CASSFESSDGSYEQYF
-,TRBV7-6,-,TRBJ1-5,TGTGCCAGCAGCTCTGAACTGGCCGGGGCCAATCAGCCCCAGCATTTT,CASSSELAGANQPQHF
-,TRBV11-1,-,TRBJ1-1,TGTGCCAGCAGCTTGTTACAGGGAAAAGCTTTCTTT,CASSLLQGKAFF
-,TRBV19,TRBD1,TRBJ2-5,TGTGCCAGTAAAGGCAGGGGGTCGGAGACCCAGTACTTC,CASKGRGSETQYF
-,TRBV6-1,-,TRBJ1-2,TGTGCCAGCAGTGAAAACGGCCTCGACTATGGCTACACCTTC,CASSENGLDYGYTF
-,TRBV6-6,TRBD1,TRBJ2-3,TGTGCCAGCAGTTCCCGACAGGGGGCGCCGTTGGATACGCAGTATTTT,CASSSRQGAPLDTQYF
-,TRBV6-5,-,TRBJ1-4,TGTGCCAGCGGGGGGGACAATGAAAAACTGTTTTTT,CASGGDNEKLFF
-,TRBV30,-,TRBJ2-2,TGTGCCTGGAGCCTAGGACTTGCGAACACCGGGGAGCTGTTTTTT,CAWSLGLANTGELFF
-,TRBV5-1,TRBD2,TRBJ2-5,TGCGCCAGCAGCAGGGGGGGACTAGCGGGGAGCAGTATGGAGACCCAGTACTTC,CASSRGGLAGSSMETQYF
-,TRBV7-2,-,TRBJ1-5,TGTGCCAGCAGCTTAAGGAAGGAACCCCAGCATTTT,CASSLRKEPQHF
-,TRBV7-9,-,TRBJ1-6,TGTGCCAGCAGCTTTGGGCAGATTAATTCACCCCTCCACTTT,CASSFGQINSPLHF
-,TRBV2,-,TRBJ1-3,TGTGCCAGCAGCTTACAGGGCCTCTCTGGAAACACCATATATTTT,CASSLQGLSGNTIYF